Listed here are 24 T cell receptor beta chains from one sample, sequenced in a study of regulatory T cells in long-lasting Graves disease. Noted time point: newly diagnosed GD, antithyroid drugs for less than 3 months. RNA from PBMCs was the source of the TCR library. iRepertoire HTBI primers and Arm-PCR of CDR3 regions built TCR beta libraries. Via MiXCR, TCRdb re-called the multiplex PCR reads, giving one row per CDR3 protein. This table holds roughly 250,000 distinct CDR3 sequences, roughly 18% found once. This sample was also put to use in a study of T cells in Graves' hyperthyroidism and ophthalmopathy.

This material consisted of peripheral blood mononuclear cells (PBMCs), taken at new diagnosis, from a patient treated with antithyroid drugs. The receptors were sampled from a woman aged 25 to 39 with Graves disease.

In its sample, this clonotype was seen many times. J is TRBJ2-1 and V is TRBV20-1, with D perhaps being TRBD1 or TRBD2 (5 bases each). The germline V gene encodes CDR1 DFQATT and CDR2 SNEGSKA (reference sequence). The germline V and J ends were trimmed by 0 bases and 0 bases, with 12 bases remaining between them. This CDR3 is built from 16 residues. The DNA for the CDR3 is TGCAGTGCTAGAGATTCGGGACGAAGCTCCTACAATGAGCAGTTCTTC. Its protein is CSARDSGRSSYNEQFF.

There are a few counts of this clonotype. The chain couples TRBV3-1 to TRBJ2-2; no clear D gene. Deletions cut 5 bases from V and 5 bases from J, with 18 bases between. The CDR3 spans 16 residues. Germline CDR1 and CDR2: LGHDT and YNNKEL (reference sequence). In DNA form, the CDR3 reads TGTGCCAGCAGCTCCCACCCCCGGGCCGTAACCGGGGAGCTGTTTTTT. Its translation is CASSSHPRAVTGELFF.

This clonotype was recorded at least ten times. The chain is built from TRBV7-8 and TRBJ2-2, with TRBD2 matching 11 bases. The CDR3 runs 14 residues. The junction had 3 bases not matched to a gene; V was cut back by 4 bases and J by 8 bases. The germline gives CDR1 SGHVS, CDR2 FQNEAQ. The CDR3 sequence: CASSSRLAGGELFF. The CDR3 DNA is TGTGCCAGCAGCTCTAGACTAGCGGGGGGGGAGCTGTTTTTT.

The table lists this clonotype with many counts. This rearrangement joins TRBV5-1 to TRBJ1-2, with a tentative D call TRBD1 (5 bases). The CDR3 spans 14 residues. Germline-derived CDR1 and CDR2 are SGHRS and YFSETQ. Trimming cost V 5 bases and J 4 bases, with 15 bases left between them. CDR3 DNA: TGCGCCAGCAGGGAAGGTTCAGGGCCCTATGGCTACACCTTC. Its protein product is CASREGSGPYGYTF.

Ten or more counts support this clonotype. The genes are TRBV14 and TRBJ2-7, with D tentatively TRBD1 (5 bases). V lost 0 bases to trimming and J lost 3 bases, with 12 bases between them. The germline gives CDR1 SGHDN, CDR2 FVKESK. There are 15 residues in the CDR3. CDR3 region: CASSQDPRAIYEQYF. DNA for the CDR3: TGTGCCAGCAGCCAAGACCCCAGGGCGATCTACGAGCAGTACTTC.

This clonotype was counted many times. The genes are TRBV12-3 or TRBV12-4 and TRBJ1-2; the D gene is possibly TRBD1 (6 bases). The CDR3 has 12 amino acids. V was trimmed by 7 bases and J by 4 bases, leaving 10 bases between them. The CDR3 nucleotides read TGTGCCAGCACCCAGGGGACCTATGGCTACACCTTC. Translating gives CASTQGTYGYTF.

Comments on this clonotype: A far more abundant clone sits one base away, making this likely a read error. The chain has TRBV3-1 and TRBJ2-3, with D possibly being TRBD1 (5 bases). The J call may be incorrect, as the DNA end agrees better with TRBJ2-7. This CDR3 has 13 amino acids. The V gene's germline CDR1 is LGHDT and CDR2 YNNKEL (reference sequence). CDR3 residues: CASSNTDRGEQYF. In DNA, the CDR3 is TGTGCCAGCAGCAACACGGATAGGGGAGAGCAGTACTTC.

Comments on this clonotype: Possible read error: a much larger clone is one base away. This chain's CDR3 is CVSSYPDRAVQPQHF. CDR3 nucleotides: TGTGTCAGCAGTTACCCGGACAGGGCTGTGCAGCCCCAGCATTTT. V and J are TRBV6-5 and TRBJ1-5; TRBD1 agrees at 8 bases. The CDR3 contains 15 residues. CDR1 MNHEY and CDR2 SVGAGI come from the germline V gene.

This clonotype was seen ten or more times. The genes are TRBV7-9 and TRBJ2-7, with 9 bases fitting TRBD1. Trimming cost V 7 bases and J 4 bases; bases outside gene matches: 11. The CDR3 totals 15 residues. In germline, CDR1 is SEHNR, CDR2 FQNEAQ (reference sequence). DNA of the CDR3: TGTGCCAGCACCTCTACCCGGGACAGGGCTTACGAGCAGTACTTC. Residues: CASTSTRDRAYEQYF.

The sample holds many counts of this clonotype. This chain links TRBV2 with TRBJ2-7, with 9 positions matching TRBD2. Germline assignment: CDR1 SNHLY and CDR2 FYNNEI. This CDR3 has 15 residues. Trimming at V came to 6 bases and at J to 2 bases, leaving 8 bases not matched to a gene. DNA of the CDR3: TGTGCCAGCAGAGGAATAGCGGGGGACCCCTACGAGCAGTACTTC. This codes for CASRGIAGDPYEQYF.

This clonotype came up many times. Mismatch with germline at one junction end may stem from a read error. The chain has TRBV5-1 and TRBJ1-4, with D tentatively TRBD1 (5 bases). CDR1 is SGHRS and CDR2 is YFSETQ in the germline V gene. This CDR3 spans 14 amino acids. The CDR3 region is CASSPGTENEKLFF. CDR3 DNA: TGTGCCAGCAGCCCCGGGACGGAGAATGAAAAACTGTTTTTT.

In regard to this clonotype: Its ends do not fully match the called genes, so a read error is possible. CDR3 nucleotides: TGTGCCCGCAGCCAAGTAGGACAGGTTCCGGCTTTCTTT. Translating it yields CARSQVGQVPAFF. The chain joins TRBV11-2 to TRBJ1-1, with TRBD1 matching 7 bases. The CDR3 is 13 residues long. Per germline, CDR1 SGHAT and CDR2 FQNNGV. Full variable domain (rest looked up from reference TRBV11-2 and TRBJ1-1): EAGVAQSPRYKIIEKRQSVAFWCNPISGHATLYWYQQILGQGPKLLIQFQNNGVVDDSQLPKDRFSAERLKGVDSTLKIQPAKLEDSAVYLCARSQVGQVPAFFGQGTRLTVV.

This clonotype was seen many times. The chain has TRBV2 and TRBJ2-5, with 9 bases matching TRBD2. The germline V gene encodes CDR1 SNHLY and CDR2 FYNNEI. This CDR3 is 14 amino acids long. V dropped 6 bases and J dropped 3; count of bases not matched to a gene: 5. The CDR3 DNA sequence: TGTGCCAGCAGAAGAGCGGGGGGCAAAGAGACCCAGTACTTC. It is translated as CASRRAGGKETQYF. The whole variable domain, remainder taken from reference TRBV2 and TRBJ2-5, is EPEVTQTPSHQVTQMGQEVILRCVPISNHLYFYWYRQILGQKVEFLVSFYNNEISEKSEIFDDQFSVERPDGSNFTLKIRSTKLEDSAMYFCASRRAGGKETQYFGPGTRLLVL.

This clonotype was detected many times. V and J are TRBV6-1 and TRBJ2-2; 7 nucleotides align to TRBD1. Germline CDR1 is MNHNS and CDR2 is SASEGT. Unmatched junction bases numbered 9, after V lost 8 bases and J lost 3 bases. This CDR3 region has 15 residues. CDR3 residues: CASGWDSAYTGELFF. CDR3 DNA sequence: TGTGCCAGCGGATGGGACAGCGCGTACACCGGGGAGCTGTTTTTT.

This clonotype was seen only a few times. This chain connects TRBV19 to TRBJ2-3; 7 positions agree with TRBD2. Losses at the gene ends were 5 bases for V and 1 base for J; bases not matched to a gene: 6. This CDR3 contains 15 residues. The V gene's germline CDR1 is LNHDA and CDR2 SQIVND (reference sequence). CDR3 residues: CASSSLTSGTDTQYF. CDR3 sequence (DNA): TGTGCCAGTAGTTCACTAACTAGCGGCACAGATACGCAGTATTTT.

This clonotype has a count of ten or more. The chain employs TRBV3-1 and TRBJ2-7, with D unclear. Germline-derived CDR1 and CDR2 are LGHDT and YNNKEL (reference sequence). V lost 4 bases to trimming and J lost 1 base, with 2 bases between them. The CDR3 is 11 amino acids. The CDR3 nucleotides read TGTGCCAGCAGCCGTTCCTACGAGCAGTACTTC. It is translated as CASSRSYEQYF.

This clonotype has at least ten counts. The CDR3 region is CASSPGTSSETQYF. As DNA, the CDR3 is TGTGCCAGCAGCCCCGGGACTAGTTCCGAGACCCAGTACTTC. The chain carries TRBV7-3 and TRBJ2-5; TRBD2 matches 8 bases. Germline V gives CDR1 SGHTA, CDR2 FQGTGA. There are 14 residues in the CDR3. V lost 5 bases to trimming and J lost 5 bases; unmatched junction nucleotides: 7.

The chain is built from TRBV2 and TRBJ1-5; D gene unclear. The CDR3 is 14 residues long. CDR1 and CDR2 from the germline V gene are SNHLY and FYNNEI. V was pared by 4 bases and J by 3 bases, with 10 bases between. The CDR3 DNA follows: TGTGCCAGCAGTGTCAGGCAGGACAATCAGCCCCAGCATTTT. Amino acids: CASSVRQDNQPQHF.

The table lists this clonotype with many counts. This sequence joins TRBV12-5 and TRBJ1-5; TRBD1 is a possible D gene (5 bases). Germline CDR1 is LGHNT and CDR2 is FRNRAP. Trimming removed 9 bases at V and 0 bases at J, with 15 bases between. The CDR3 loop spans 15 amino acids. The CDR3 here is CASSDTENSNQPQHF. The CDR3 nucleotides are TGTGCTAGCTCGGACACTGAGAATAGCAATCAGCCCCAGCATTTT.

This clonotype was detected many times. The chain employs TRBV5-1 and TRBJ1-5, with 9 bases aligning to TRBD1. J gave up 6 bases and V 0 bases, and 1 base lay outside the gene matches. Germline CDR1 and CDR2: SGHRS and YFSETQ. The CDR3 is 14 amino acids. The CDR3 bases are TGCGCCAGCAGCTTGGAACAGGGGGCTCAGCCCCAGCATTTT. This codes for CASSLEQGAQPQHF.

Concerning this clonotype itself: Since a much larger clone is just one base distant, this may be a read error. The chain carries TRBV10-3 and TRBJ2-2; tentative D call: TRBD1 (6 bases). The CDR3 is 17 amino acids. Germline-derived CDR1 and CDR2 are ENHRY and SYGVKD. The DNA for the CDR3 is TGTGCCATCAGCTACCATGATCACTTGACAGGCACCGCGGAGCTGTTTTTT. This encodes CAISYHDHLTGTAELFF.

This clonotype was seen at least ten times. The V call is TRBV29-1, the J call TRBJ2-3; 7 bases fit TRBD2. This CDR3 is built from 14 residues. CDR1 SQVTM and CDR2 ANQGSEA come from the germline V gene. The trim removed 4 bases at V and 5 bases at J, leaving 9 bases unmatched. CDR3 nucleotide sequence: TGCAGCGTTGCGGGGAGGGATCATGTAGATACGCAGTATTTT. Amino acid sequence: CSVAGRDHVDTQYF.

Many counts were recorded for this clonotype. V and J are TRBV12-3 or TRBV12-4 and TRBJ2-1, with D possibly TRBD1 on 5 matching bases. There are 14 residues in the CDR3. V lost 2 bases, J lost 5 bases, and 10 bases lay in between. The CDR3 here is CASSLRVGDNEQFF. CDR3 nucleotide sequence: TGTGCCAGCAGTTTAAGGGTAGGGGACAATGAGCAGTTCTTC.

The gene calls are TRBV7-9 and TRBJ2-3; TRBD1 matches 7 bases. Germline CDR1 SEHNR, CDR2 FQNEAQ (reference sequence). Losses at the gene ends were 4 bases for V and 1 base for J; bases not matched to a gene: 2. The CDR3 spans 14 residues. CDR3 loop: CASSYGTGTDTQYF. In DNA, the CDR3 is TGTGCCAGCAGCTACGGGACAGGCACAGATACGCAGTATTTT.